The 8 T cell receptor beta chains given below trace back to one sample, sequenced in a study of monozygotic twins with inflammatory bowel disease. Reanalyzing the 5' RACE reads, TCRdb keeps one entry per CDR3 protein, without DNA. The table gives over 110,000 distinct CDR3 sequences; the top ten clones make up 2% to 3% of it. The sequencing sample was made of blood. The receptors shown here come from a human donor with ulcerative colitis or Crohn's disease, or a healthy co-twin of an affected twin (not recorded which).

The chain has TRBV4-3 and TRBJ1-5; absent DNA, TCRdb's TRBD1 call cannot be checked. Looked up from germline, CDR1 is LGHNA and CDR2 is YSLEER. CDR3 length equals 17 residues. The CDR3 loop is CASSQRPVGTANQPQHF.

V gene TRBV6-1 combines with J gene TRBJ2-7; TCRdb's D call of TRBD1 is untestable without DNA. Germline values: CDR1 MNHNS, CDR2 SASEGT. CDR3 size: 14 residues. CDR3 amino acids: CASSPPGRRYEQYF.

The chain is built from TRBV6-2 or TRBV6-3 and TRBJ1-5. CDR1 and CDR2 (germline): MNHEY, SVGEGT. The CDR3 has 14 amino acids. CDR3 sequence reads: CASSYPDPRFPQHF.

This rearrangement joins TRBV24-1 to TRBJ2-1; absent DNA, TCRdb's TRBD2 call cannot be checked. The length of the CDR3 is 17 residues. CDR1 is KGHDR and CDR2 is SFDVKD in the germline V gene. CDR3 amino acids: CATSDKTVASLGNEQFF.

The chain employs TRBV25-1 and TRBJ2-1; the D gene TCRdb calls, TRBD2, cannot be checked with no DNA. Germline assignment: CDR1 MGHDK and CDR2 SYGVNS. The CDR3 has 15 residues. CDR3 region: CASSVPGLSYNEQFF. The entire variable domain, with the rest obtained from reference TRBV25-1 and TRBJ2-1, is as follows: EADIYQTPRYLVIGTGKKITLECSQTMGHDKMYWYQQDPGMELHLIHYSYGVNSTEKGDLSSESTVSRIRTEHFPLTLESARPSHTSQYLCASSVPGLSYNEQFFGPGTRLTVL.

The chain recombines TRBV5-1 with TRBJ2-3. CDR1 and CDR2 from the germline V gene are SGHRS and YFSETQ. The CDR3 spans 14 residues. CDR3: CASSFEFSTDTQYF.

This chain uses TRBV11-2 with TRBJ1-1. The CDR3 runs to 16 residues. Germline V gives CDR1 SGHAT, CDR2 FQNNGV. The CDR3 region is CASSFRFQAGNTEAFF.

The CDR3 is CASGGLGLQQPQHF. V gene TRBV19 combines with J gene TRBJ1-5; TCRdb outputs TRBD1, but without DNA this stays unchecked. There are 14 residues in the CDR3. CDR1 and CDR2 (germline): LNHDA, SQIVND (reference sequence).